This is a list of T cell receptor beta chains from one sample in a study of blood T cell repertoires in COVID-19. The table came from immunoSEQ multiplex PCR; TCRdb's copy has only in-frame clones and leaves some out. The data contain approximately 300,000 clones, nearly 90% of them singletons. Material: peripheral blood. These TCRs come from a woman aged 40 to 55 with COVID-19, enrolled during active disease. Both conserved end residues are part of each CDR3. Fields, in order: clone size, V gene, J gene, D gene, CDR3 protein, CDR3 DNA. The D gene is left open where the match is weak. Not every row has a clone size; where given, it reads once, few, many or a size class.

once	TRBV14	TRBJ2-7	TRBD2	CASSQEIRLAGGSSYEQYF	TGTGCCAGCAGCCAAGAAATACGACTAGCGGGAGGTAGCTCCTACGAGCAGTACTTC
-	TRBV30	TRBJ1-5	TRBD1	CAWQAPGGRNQPQHF	TGTGCCTGGCAAGCGCCAGGGGGCCGAAATCAGCCCCAGCATTTT
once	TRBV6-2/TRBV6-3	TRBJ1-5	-	CASSPRLAGGNQPQHF	TGTGCCAGCAGCCCTAGACTCGCCGGGGGGAATCAGCCCCAGCATTTT
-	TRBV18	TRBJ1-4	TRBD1	CASSPSTGAEKLFF	TGTGCCAGCTCCCCCTCGACAGGGGCTGAAAAACTGTTTTTT
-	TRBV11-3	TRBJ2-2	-	CASSQDRVTGELFF	TGTGCCAGCAGTCAAGACCGGGTCACCGGGGAGCTGTTTTTT
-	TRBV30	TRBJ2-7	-	CAWSVGGAVNEQYF	TGTGCCTGGAGTGTTGGGGGGGCTGTGAACGAGCAGTACTTC
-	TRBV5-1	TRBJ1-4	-	CASRGAANEKLFF	TGCGCCAGCAGGGGGGCAGCTAATGAAAAACTGTTTTTT
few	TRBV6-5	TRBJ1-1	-	CASRPPGANTEAFF	TGTGCCAGCAGGCCCCCAGGTGCCAACACTGAAGCTTTCTTT
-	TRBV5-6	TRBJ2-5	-	CASSLAGTQETQYF	TGTGCCAGCAGCTTGGCCGGGACACAAGAGACCCAGTACTTC
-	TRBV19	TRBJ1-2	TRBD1	CASMGQGDYGYTF	TGTGCCAGTATGGGACAGGGAGACTATGGCTACACCTTC
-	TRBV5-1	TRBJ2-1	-	CATGGALDNEQFF	TGCGCCACAGGTGGGGCCCTGGACAATGAGCAGTTCTTC
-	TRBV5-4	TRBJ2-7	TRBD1	CASSLRKGGTGLYEQYF	TGTGCCAGCAGCTTGCGCAAGGGGGGGACAGGGCTCTACGAGCAGTACTTC
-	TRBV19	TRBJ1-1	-	CASTPLRDSSTPEAFF	TGTGCCAGTACCCCCCTACGGGACTCCTCGACCCCTGAAGCTTTCTTT
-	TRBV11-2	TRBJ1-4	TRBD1	CASSERQGRAEKLFF	TGTGCCAGCAGCGAGAGACAGGGGAGGGCTGAAAAACTGTTTTTT
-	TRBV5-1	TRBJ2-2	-	CASSFKGTGGPGELFF	TGCGCCAGCAGCTTCAAAGGAACGGGGGGCCCCGGGGAGCTGTTTTTT
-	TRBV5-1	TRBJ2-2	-	CASSLVPGITGELFF	TGCGCCAGCAGCTTGGTTCCAGGCATCACCGGGGAGCTGTTTTTT
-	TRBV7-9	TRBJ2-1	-	CASSIPKGSEQFF	TGTGCCAGCAGCATCCCAAAAGGGAGTGAGCAGTTCTTC
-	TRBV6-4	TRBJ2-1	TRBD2	CASSEGSLAGGRNEQFF	TGTGCCAGCAGTGAAGGGTCCTTGGCGGGAGGGCGGAATGAGCAGTTCTTC
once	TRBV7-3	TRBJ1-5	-	CASSSGVGQPQHF	TGTGCCAGCAGTTCAGGGGTAGGGCAGCCCCAGCATTTT
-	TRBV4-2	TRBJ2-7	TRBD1	CASSPDRGFDEQYF	TGTGCCAGCAGCCCGGACAGGGGGTTTGACGAGCAGTACTTC
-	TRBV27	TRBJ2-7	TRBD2	CASSLRLAPSSYEQYF	TGTGCCAGCAGCCTTAGACTAGCGCCTAGCTCCTACGAGCAGTACTTC
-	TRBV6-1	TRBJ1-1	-	CASSEFREAFF	TGTGCCAGCAGTGAATTCAGGGAAGCTTTCTTT
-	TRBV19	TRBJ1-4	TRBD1	CASSMTSTGMEKLFF	TGTGCCAGTAGTATGACTTCGACAGGGATGGAAAAACTGTTTTTT
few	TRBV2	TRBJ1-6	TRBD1	CASSGQGVSPLHF	TGTGCCAGCAGTGGACAGGGGGTATCACCCCTCCACTTT
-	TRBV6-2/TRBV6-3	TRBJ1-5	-	CASSPRRDQPQHF	TGTGCCAGCAGCCCTCGGAGGGACCAGCCCCAGCATTTT
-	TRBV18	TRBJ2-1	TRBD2	CASSPLGPSGSYNEQFF	TGTGCCAGCTCACCATTAGGTCCTAGCGGCAGTTACAATGAGCAGTTCTTC
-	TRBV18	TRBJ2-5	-	CASSSLQGGETQYF	TGTGCCAGCTCCTCACTACAGGGCGGGGAGACCCAGTACTTC
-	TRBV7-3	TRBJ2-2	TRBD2	CASSLKAGGAGELFF	TGTGCCAGCAGCTTAAAAGCGGGAGGGGCCGGGGAGCTGTTTTTT
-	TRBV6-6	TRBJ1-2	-	CASSYSSQGPRYGYTF	TGTGCCAGCAGTTACTCGAGCCAGGGTCCCCGTTATGGCTACACCTTC
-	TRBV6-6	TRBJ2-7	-	CATGSNEQYF	TGTGCCACCGGGTCGAACGAGCAGTACTTC
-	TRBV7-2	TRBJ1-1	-	CASSLDKGSGTEAFF	TGTGCCAGCAGCTTAGACAAGGGCAGCGGGACTGAAGCTTTCTTT
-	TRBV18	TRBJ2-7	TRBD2	CASSPGLAGSYEQYF	TGTGCCAGCTCACCGGGACTAGCGGGGTCCTACGAGCAGTACTTC
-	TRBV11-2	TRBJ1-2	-	CASSLLGAYGYTF	TGTGCCAGCAGCCTATTAGGAGCCTATGGCTACACCTTC
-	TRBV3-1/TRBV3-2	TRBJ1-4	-	CASSLLVAGDEKLFF	TGTGCCAGCAGCCTATTGGTGGCAGGGGATGAAAAACTGTTTTTT
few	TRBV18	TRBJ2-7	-	CASSPHQGLHEQYF	TGTGCCAGCTCACCACACCAGGGCTTACACGAGCAGTACTTC
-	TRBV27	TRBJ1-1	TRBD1	CASSSPRGMGTEAFF	TGTGCCAGCAGTTCCCCCAGGGGGATGGGTACTGAAGCTTTCTTT
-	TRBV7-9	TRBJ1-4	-	CASSDDDSATNEKLFF	TGTGCCAGCAGCGACGATGACAGCGCAACTAATGAAAAACTGTTTTTT
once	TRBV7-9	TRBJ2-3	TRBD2	CASSPRGLAGGLRTDTQYF	TGTGCCAGCAGTCCGCGCGGACTAGCGGGGGGGCTTCGCACAGATACGCAGTATTTT
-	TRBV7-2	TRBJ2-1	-	CASSLAPRGPKPNEQFF	TGTGCCAGCAGCTTAGCCCCCAGGGGCCCGAAACCCAATGAGCAGTTCTTC
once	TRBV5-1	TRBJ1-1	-	CASSFSVGSNTEAFF	TGCGCCAGCAGCTTTAGCGTAGGGTCGAACACTGAAGCTTTCTTT
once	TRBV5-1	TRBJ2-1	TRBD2	CASSPPGGGSSYNEQFF	TGCGCCAGCAGCCCCCCAGGTGGCGGGAGCTCCTACAATGAGCAGTTCTTC
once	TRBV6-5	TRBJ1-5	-	CASSYSPEGHQPQHF	TGTGCCAGCAGTTACTCGCCGGAGGGGCATCAGCCCCAGCATTTT
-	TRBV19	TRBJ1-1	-	CASRRVAEAFF	TGTGCCAGTAGAAGAGTAGCTGAAGCTTTCTTT
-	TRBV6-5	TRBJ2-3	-	CASRDRPTDTQYF	TGTGCCAGCAGGGACAGACCTACAGATACGCAGTATTTT
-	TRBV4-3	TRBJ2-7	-	CASSQEAPRTRVYEQYF	TGCGCCAGCAGCCAAGAGGCCCCGCGGACAAGGGTTTACGAGCAGTACTTC
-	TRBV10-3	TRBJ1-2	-	CAIRGQLGYGYTF	TGTGCCATCAGAGGACAGCTAGGATATGGCTACACCTTC
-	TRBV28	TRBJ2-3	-	CASSFRTPIAEGQYF	TGTGCCAGCAGTTTCCGGACGCCGATTGCTGAGGGGCAGTATTTT
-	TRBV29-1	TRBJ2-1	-	CSVDSEQFF	TGCAGCGTAGACAGCGAGCAGTTCTTC
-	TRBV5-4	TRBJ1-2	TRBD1	CASSSTGGGYTF	TGTGCCAGCAGCTCTACAGGGGGTGGCTACACCTTC
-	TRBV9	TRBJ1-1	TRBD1	CASSVGQGPVTEAFF	TGTGCCAGCAGCGTAGGACAGGGGCCGGTCACTGAAGCTTTCTTT
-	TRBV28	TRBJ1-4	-	CASRSTRQNEKLFF	TGTGCCAGCAGATCCACCCGACAGAATGAAAAACTGTTTTTT
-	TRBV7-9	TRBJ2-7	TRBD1	CASSLAPGDRHEQYF	TGTGCCAGCAGCTTAGCCCCAGGGGACAGGCACGAGCAGTACTTC
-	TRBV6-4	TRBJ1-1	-	CASSADSDTEAFF	TGTGCCAGCAGCGCCGACAGTGACACTGAAGCTTTCTTT
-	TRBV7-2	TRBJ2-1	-	CASSLLVEDEQFF	TGTGCCAGCAGCTTGTTAGTAGAGGATGAGCAGTTCTTC